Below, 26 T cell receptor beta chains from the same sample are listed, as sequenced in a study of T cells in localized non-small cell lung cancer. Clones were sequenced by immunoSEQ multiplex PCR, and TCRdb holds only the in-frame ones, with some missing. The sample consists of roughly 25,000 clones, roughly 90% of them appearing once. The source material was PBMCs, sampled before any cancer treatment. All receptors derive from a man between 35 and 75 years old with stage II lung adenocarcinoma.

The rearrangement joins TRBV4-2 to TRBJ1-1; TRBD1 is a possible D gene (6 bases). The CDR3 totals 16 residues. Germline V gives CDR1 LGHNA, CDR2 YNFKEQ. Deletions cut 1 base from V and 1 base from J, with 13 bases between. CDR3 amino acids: CASSQGGTGKNTEAFF. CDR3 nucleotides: TGTGCCAGCAGCCAAGGGGGTACAGGGAAGAACACTGAAGCTTTCTTT.

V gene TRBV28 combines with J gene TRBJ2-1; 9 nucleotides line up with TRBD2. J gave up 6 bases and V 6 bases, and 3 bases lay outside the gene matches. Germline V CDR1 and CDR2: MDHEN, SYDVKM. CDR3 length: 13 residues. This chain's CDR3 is CASRRGGRNEQFF. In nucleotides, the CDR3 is TGTGCCAGCAGGCGGGGGGGCCGCAATGAGCAGTTCTTC.

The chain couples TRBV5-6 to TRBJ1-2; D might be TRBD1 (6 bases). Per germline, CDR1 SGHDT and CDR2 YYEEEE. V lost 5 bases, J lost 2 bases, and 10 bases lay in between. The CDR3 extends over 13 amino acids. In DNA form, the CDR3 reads TGTGCCAGCAGTAAAGACAGGAACTATGGCTACACCTTC. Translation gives CASSKDRNYGYTF. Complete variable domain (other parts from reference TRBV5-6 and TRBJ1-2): DAGVTQSPTHLIKTRGQQVTLRCSPKSGHDTVSWYQQALGQGPQFIFQYYEEEERQRGNFPDRFSGHQFPNYSSELNVNALLLGDSALYLCASSKDRNYGYTFGSGTRLTVV.

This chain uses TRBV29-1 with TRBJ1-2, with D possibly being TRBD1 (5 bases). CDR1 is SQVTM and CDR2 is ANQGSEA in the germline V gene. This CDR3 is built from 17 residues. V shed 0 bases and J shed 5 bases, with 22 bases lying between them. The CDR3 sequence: CSVEDHRGRQPGYGYTF. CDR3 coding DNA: TGCAGCGTTGAAGATCATCGGGGCAGACAGCCCGGGTATGGCTACACCTTC.

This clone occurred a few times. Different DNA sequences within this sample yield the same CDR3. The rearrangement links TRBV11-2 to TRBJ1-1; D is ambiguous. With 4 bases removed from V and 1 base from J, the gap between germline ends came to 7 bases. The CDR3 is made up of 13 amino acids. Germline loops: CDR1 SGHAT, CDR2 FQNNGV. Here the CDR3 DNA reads TGTGCCAGCAGCTCTCAGGAGAACACTGAAGCTTTCTTT. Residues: CASSSQENTEAFF.

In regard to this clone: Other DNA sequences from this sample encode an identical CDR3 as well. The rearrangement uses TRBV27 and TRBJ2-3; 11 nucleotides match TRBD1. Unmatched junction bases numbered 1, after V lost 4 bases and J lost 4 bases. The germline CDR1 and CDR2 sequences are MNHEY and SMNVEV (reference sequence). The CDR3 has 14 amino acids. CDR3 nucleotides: TGTGCCAGCAGTTGGACAGGGGGCGCAGATACGCAGTATTTT. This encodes CASSWTGGADTQYF.

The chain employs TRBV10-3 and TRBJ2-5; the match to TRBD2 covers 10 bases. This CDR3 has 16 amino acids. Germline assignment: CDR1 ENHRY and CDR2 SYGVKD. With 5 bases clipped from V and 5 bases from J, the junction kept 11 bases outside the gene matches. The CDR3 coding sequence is TGTGCCATCAGTACGAAGCGGGGGGGCATGATCGAGACCCAGTACTTC. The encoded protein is CAISTKRGGMIETQYF.

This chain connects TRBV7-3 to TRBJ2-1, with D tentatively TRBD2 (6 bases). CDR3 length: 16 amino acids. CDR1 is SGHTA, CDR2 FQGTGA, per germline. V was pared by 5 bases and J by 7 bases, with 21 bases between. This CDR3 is CASSPKAWVGGNEQFF. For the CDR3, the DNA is TGTGCCAGCAGCCCCAAGGCGTGGGTGGGGGGAAATGAGCAGTTCTTC. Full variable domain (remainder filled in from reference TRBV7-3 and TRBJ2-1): GAGVSQTPSNKVTEKGKYVELRCDPISGHTALYWYRQSLGQGPEFLIYFQGTGAADDSGLPNDRFFAVRPEGSVSTLKIQRTERGDSAVYLCASSPKAWVGGNEQFFGPGTRLTVL.

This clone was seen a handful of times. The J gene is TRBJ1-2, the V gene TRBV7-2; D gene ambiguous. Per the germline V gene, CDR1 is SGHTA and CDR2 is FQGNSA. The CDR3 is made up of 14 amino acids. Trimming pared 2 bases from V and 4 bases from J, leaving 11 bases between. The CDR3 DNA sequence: TGTGCCAGCAGCTTACAGAGTTCCCTCTATGGCTACACCTTC. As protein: CASSLQSSLYGYTF.

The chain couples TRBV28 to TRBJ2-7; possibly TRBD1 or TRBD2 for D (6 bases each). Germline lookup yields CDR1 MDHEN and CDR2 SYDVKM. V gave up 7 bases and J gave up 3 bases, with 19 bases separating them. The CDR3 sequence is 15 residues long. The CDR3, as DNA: TGTGCCAGCAAGGCATCCGGGGGCGGTAGCTACGAGCAGTACTTC. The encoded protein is CASKASGGGSYEQYF.

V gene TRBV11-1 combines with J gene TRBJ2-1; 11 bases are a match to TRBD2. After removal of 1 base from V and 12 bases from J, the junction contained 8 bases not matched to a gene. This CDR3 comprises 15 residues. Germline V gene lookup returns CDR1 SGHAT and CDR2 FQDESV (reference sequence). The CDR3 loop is CASSLVAGGYRGQFF. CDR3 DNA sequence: TGTGCCAGCAGCTTAGTAGCGGGAGGGTATAGGGGGCAGTTCTTC.

The DNA for the CDR3 is TGTGCCAGCAGCTTAGGGGACCCGTACCAAGAGACCCAGTACTTC. Encoded protein: CASSLGDPYQETQYF. This rearrangement joins TRBV5-4 to TRBJ2-5, with D perhaps matching TRBD1 or TRBD2 (5 bases each). CDR1 is SGHNT and CDR2 is YYREEE in the germline V gene (reference sequence). The V and J ends lost 2 bases and 0 bases respectively, with 11 bases between them. CDR3 size: 15 residues.

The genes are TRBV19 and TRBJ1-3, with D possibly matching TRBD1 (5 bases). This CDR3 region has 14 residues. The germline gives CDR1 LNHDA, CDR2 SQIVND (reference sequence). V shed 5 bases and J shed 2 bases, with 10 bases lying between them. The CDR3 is CASSVSRAGNTIYF. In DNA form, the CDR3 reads TGTGCCAGTAGTGTTTCCAGGGCTGGAAACACCATATATTTT.

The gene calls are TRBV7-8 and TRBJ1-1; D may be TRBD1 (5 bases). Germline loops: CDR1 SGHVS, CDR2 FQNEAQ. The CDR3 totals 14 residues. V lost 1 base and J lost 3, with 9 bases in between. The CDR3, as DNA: TGTGCCAGCAGCTTAGTCCAGGGCCACACTGAAGCTTTCTTT. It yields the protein CASSLVQGHTEAFF. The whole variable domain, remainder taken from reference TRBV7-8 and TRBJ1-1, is GAGVSQSPRYKVAKRGQDVALRCDPISGHVSLFWYQQALGQGPEFLTYFQNEAQLDKSGLPSDRFFAERPEGSVSTLKIQRTQQEDSAVYLCASSLVQGHTEAFFGQGTRLTVV.

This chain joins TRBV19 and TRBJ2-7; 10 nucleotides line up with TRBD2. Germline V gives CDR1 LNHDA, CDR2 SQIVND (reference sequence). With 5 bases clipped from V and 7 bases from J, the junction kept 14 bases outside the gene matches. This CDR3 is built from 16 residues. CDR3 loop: CASSSVSGGSAGEQYF. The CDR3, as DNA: TGTGCCAGTAGTTCGGTTAGCGGGGGGTCGGCGGGGGAGCAGTACTTC.

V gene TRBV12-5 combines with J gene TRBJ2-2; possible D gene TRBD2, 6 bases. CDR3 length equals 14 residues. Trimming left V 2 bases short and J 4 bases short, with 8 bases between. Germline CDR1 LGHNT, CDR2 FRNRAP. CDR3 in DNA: TGTGCTAGTGGTTTGTCCGGGGGCACCGGGGAGCTGTTTTTT. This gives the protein CASGLSGGTGELFF.

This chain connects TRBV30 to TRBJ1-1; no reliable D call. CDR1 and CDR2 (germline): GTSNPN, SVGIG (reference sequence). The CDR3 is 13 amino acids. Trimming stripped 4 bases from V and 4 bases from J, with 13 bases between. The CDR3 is CAWTPQDGTEAFF. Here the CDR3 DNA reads TGTGCCTGGACCCCTCAGGATGGCACTGAAGCTTTCTTT.

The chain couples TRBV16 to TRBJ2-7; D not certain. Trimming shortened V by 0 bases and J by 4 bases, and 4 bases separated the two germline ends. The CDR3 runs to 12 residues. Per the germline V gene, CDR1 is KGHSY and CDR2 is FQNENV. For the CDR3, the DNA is TGTGCCAGCAGCCAATCGAGATACGAGCAGTACTTC. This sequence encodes CASSQSRYEQYF.

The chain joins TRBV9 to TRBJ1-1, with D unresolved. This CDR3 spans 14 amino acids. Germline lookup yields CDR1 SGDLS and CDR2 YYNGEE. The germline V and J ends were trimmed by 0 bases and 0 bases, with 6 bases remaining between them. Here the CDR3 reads CASSVAPLNTEAFF. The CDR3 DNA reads TGTGCCAGCAGCGTAGCCCCTTTGAACACTGAAGCTTTCTTT.

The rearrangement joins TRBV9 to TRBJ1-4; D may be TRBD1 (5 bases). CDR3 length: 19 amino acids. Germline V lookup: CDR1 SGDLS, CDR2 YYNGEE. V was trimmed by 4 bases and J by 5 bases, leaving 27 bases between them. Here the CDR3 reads CASSTQGGKSASPNEKLFF. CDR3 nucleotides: TGTGCCAGCAGCACCCAGGGAGGGAAGTCGGCGAGTCCAAATGAAAAACTGTTTTTT. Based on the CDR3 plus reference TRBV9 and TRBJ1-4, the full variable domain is DSGVTQTPKHLITATGQRVTLRCSPRSGDLSVYWYQQSLDQGLQFLIQYYNGEERAKGNILERFSAQQFPDLHSELNLSSLELGDSALYFCASSTQGGKSASPNEKLFFGSGTQLSVL.

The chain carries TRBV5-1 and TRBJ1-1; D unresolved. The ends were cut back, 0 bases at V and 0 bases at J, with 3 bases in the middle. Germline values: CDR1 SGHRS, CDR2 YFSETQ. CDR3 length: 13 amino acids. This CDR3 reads CASSLGVNTEAFF. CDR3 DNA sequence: TGCGCCAGCAGCTTGGGGGTGAACACTGAAGCTTTCTTT.

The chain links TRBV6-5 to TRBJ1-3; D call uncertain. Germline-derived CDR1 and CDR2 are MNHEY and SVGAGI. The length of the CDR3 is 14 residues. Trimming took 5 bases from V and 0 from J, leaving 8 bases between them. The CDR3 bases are TGTGCCAGCAGTCCGGGGTCCTCTGGAAACACCATATATTTT. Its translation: CASSPGSSGNTIYF.

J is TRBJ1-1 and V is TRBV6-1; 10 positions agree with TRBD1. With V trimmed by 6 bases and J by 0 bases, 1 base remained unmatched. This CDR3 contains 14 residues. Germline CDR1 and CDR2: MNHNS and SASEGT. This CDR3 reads CASRGQGMNTEAFF. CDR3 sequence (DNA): TGTGCCAGCAGGGGACAGGGGATGAACACTGAAGCTTTCTTT.

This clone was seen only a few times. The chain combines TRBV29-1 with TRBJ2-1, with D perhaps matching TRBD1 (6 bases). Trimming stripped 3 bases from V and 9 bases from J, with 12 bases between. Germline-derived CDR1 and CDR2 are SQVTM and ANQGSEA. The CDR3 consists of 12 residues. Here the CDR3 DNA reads TGCAGCGTTGACAGGGGTGGAGTTGAGCAGTTCTTC. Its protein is CSVDRGGVEQFF.

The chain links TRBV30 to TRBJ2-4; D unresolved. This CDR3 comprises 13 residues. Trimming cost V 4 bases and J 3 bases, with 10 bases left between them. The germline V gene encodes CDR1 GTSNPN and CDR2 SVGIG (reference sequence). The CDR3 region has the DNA TGTGCCTGGAATTGGCAGCTCAAAAACATTCAGTACTTC. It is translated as CAWNWQLKNIQYF.

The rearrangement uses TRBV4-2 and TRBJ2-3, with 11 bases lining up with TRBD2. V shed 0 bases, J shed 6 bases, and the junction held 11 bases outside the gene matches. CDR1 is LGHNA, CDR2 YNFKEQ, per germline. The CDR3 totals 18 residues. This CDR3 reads CASSQEGVAGGLRDTQYF. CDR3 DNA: TGTGCCAGCAGCCAAGAAGGGGTAGCGGGGGGGTTAAGGGATACGCAGTATTTT.